This T cell receptor beta chain was recovered during a study of OX40 agonist ivuxolimab in advanced cancers. Looking at the study overall: The patients received agonistic anti-OX40 (CD134) antibody ivuxolimab. In this trial design, patients received ivuxolimab intravenously at 0.01 to 10 mg/kg every 2 weeks. Overall study results and limits: Blood T cells, both CD4+ and CD8+, expanded clonally by week 6 at 0.1 to 3.0 mg/kg.

About this clone: Its antigen is undetermined.

Produced via immunoSEQ multiplex PCR; TCRdb's table is partial and in-frame only. The sample holds about 66,000 clones, 85% seen once. The starting material was CD4+ or CD8+ T cells sorted from blood, obtained in a trial of the OX40 agonist ivuxolimab. The sequence was collected from an adult with an advanced solid tumor such as melanoma, head and neck, liver or kidney cancer.

CDR3 DNA sequence: TGTGCCAGCAGCTTAGGCAATCAGCCCCAGCATTTT. It is translated as CASSLGNQPQHF. The J gene is TRBJ1-5, the V gene TRBV7-9; unclear D gene. The CDR3 has 12 amino acids. Germline loops: CDR1 SEHNR, CDR2 FQNEAQ (reference sequence). The V end was cut by 1 base, the J end by 2 bases, with 0 bases between.